This TCR beta chain was identified during a study of blood T cell repertoires in COVID-19. Study at large: From the United States, Italy and Spain came samples of acute and convalescent COVID-19.

In the original processing: Amplification with reference gene primers provided the estimates of nucleated cell counts. This table comes from immunoSEQ multiplex PCR, and its TCRdb copy is limited to in-frame clones, with some not included. That table gives V, J and clone size, and the DNA gave D and trimming. The data show around 120,000 clones, more than 70% seen once. J gave up 7 bases and V 2 bases, and 12 bases lay outside the gene matches. The germline V gene has CDR1 SGHVS and CDR2 FQNEAQ. The CDR3 is 17 residues long. V is TRBV7-8 and J is TRBJ2-7; 12 nucleotides agree with TRBD1. This TCR came from a man aged 70-80 years with acute or convalescent COVID-19. The sequenced sample was peripheral blood. In nucleotides, the CDR3 is TGTGCCAGCAGCTTAACCCCGACCCGGGACAGGGGGCGTGAGCAGTACTTC. This codes for CASSLTPTRDRGREQYF.